The rows below give T cell receptor beta chains drawn from one sample of a study of molecular identifiers for immune sequencing clone quantification. TCRdb re-called the PCR reads with MiXCR, one entry per CDR3 protein. The sample has some 11,000 distinct CDR3 sequences; 16% are singletons. Sequencing used naive CD8+ T cells from blood, with Jurkat cell RNA spiked in. These receptors were obtained from a human donor in good health. Some libraries in this study had Jurkat cell RNA spiked in. Each CDR3 is given with its conserved first and last residue. D genes are given only for firm matches. Some rows have no size entry. The others give once, few or many, or a class for an expanded clone.

V: TRBV2; D: TRBD1; size: medium-sized; J: TRBJ1-1; length: 19; DNA: TGTGCCAGCAGTGATATCCCCGTCGTAGAAGAGACGACTCAGGGGGGAGCTTTCTTT; CDR3: CASSDIPVVEETTQGGAFF
V: TRBV12-3/TRBV12-4; D: TRBD2; size: many; J: TRBJ2-2; length: 17; DNA: TGTGCCAGCAGTTTCGGGTCGGGAGGGCCTATCACCGGGGAGCTGTTTTTT; CDR3: CASSFGSGGPITGELFF
V: TRBV11-2; D: TRBD2; size: many; J: TRBJ2-1; length: 17; DNA: TGTGCCAGCAGCTCTCACAGTGGGCGGGAGGGCCGGGGTGAGCAGTTCTTC; CDR3: CASSSHSGREGRGEQFF
V: TRBV6-2/TRBV6-3; D: NA; size: few; J: TRBJ2-7; length: 14; DNA: TGTGCCAGCAGAGTAAACAGATTAACCTACGAGCAGTACTTC; CDR3: CASRVNRLTYEQYF
V: TRBV12-3/TRBV12-4; D: NA; size: medium-sized; J: TRBJ2-3; length: 16; DNA: TGTGCCAGCAGTTTAGCGGGGGGCCCAATTGTTGATACGCAGTATTTT; CDR3: CASSLAGGPIVDTQYF
V: TRBV27; D: NA; size: many; J: TRBJ1-1; length: 12; DNA: TGTGCCAGCAGTTCCCCCGGTAACGTAGCTTTCTTT; CDR3: CASSSPGNVAFF
V: TRBV7-6; D: NA; size: once; J: TRBJ1-1; length: 17; DNA: TGTGCCAGCAGCTTGGCGAGGTTGAATGGAGAGGGGACTGAAGCTTTCTTT; CDR3: CASSLARLNGEGTEAFF
V: TRBV20-1; D: TRBD2; size: many; J: TRBJ2-1; length: 15; DNA: TGCAGCGGAAGCACCGGGACTAGCGGGAGTAATGAGCAGTTCTTC; CDR3: CSGSTGTSGSNEQFF
V: TRBV20-1; D: TRBD2; size: medium-sized; J: TRBJ2-5; length: 18; DNA: TGCAGTGCTAGAAAGCCCCTTTGGGCTAGCGGGATCCAAGAGACCCAGTACTTC; CDR3: CSARKPLWASGIQETQYF
V: TRBV4-1; D: NA; size: medium-sized; J: TRBJ1-1; length: 15; DNA: TGCGCCAGCAGCCAAGAACCCGGGTCAGTAGGTGAAGCTTTCTTT; CDR3: CASSQEPGSVGEAFF
V: TRBV20-1; D: TRBD1; size: NA; J: TRBJ1-3; length: 15; DNA: TGCAGTGCTAGGGGACAGGGCCCCTCTGGAAACGCCATATATTTT; CDR3: CSARGQGPSGNAIYF
V: TRBV14; D: TRBD2; size: medium-sized; J: TRBJ2-3; length: 17; DNA: TGTGCCAGCAGCCAGTATAGCGGGAGGCCCGCCACAGATACGCAGTATTTT; CDR3: CASSQYSGRPATDTQYF
V: TRBV6-6; D: NA; size: medium-sized; J: TRBJ2-1; length: 13; DNA: TGTGCCAGCAGTTACCTAGGGGGCAATGAGCAGTTCTTC; CDR3: CASSYLGGNEQFF
V: TRBV7-2; D: NA; size: medium-sized; J: TRBJ2-1; length: 18; DNA: TGTGCCAGCAGCTTAGATGGAGGAGCGCGCTACTTATACAATGAGCAGTTCTTC; CDR3: CASSLDGGARYLYNEQFF
V: TRBV7-8; D: TRBD2; size: medium-sized; J: TRBJ2-7; length: 15; DNA: TGTGCCAGCAGCTTAGCACTAGCGGGAGTTTACGAGCAGTACTTC; CDR3: CASSLALAGVYEQYF
V: TRBV7-9; D: NA; size: medium-sized; J: TRBJ1-1; length: 12; DNA: TGTGCCAGCAGCTTAGGGGTTATTGAAGCTTTCTTT; CDR3: CASSLGVIEAFF
V: TRBV6-6; D: NA; size: medium-sized; J: TRBJ2-6; length: 15; DNA: TGTGCCAGCAGTTGGGAATACTCTGGGGCCAACGTCCTGACTTTC; CDR3: CASSWEYSGANVLTF
V: TRBV7-9; D: TRBD2; size: NA; J: TRBJ2-3; length: 18; DNA: TGTGCCAGCAGCCTACTAGCGGGAGGGCCCGGGCTAACAGATACGCAGTATTTT; CDR3: CASSLLAGGPGLTDTQYF
V: TRBV12-3/TRBV12-4; D: TRBD1; size: many; J: TRBJ1-1; length: 13; DNA: TGTGCCAGCAGTGATGACAGGGAAGGTAAAGCTTTCTTT; CDR3: CASSDDREGKAFF
V: TRBV6-2/TRBV6-3; D: TRBD1; size: many; J: TRBJ1-1; length: 16; DNA: TGTGCCAGCAGCCGTACGGGACAGTCCTTGGACACTGAAGCTTTCTTT; CDR3: CASSRTGQSLDTEAFF
V: TRBV7-8; D: NA; size: medium-sized; J: TRBJ2-1; length: 16; DNA: TGTGCCAGCAGCTTAGGGGCCACCGCCACGGGGAATGAGCAGTTCTTC; CDR3: CASSLGATATGNEQFF
V: TRBV10-2; D: NA; size: once; J: TRBJ2-7; length: 12; DNA: TGCGCCTCGGGGGACACCGCCTACGAGCAGTACTTC; CDR3: CASGDTAYEQYF
V: TRBV28; D: NA; size: many; J: TRBJ2-7; length: 13; DNA: TGTGCCAGTTGTCGCAGGAGCTCCTACGAGCAGTACTTC; CDR3: CASCRRSSYEQYF
V: TRBV6-5; D: TRBD2; size: medium-sized; J: TRBJ2-7; length: 17; DNA: TGTGCCAGCAGTTACCCTCCAGGACTAGCGGGAAGATACGAGCAGTACTTC; CDR3: CASSYPPGLAGRYEQYF
V: TRBV20-1; D: TRBD2; size: many; J: TRBJ2-1; length: 20; DNA: TGCAGTGCTAGGGTATTTTGGCTAGCGGGAGGGTCGGGACCCTACAATGAGCAGTTCTTC; CDR3: CSARVFWLAGGSGPYNEQFF
V: TRBV2; D: NA; size: many; J: TRBJ1-4; length: 18; DNA: TGTGCCAGCAGTGTTCTCCCCTCGCGACAGTCCGGTAATGAAAAACTGTTTTTT; CDR3: CASSVLPSRQSGNEKLFF
V: TRBV20-1; D: TRBD2; size: medium-sized; J: TRBJ2-3; length: 18; DNA: TGCAGTGCTAGAGCAGGTAGCGGGGTCCTTACTAGCACAGATACGCAGTATTTT; CDR3: CSARAGSGVLTSTDTQYF
V: TRBV11-2; D: NA; size: many; J: TRBJ2-2; length: 14; DNA: TGTGCCAGCAGCTTAGAAGGGGGAGCCGGGGAGCTGTTTTTT; CDR3: CASSLEGGAGELFF
V: TRBV29-1; D: NA; size: medium-sized; J: TRBJ1-1; length: 14; DNA: TGCAGCGCCTTTGCGTGGACAAAGAACACTGAAGCTTTCTTT; CDR3: CSAFAWTKNTEAFF
V: TRBV20-1; D: NA; size: medium-sized; J: TRBJ1-1; length: 13; DNA: TGCAGTGCTCGTGGACTGGGTGACACTGAAGCTTTCTTT; CDR3: CSARGLGDTEAFF
V: TRBV5-1; D: NA; size: NA; J: TRBJ1-1; length: 13; DNA: TGCACCAGCAGCTTGCGTAGGAACACTGAAGCTTTCTTT; CDR3: CTSSLRRNTEAFF
V: TRBV4-3; D: NA; size: medium-sized; J: TRBJ2-7; length: 17; DNA: TGCGCCAGCAGCCAAGATTACCGGGCCGAGCCGGCCTACGAGCAGTACTTC; CDR3: CASSQDYRAEPAYEQYF
V: TRBV28; D: TRBD2; size: many; J: TRBJ2-7; length: 16; DNA: TGTGCCAGCAGCCCCATGGCGGGAGGGCCCCCTTACGAGCAGTACTTC; CDR3: CASSPMAGGPPYEQYF
V: TRBV6-2/TRBV6-3; D: NA; size: many; J: TRBJ2-5; length: 12; DNA: TGTGCCAGCGATGGGTCCCAAGAGACCCAGTACTTC; CDR3: CASDGSQETQYF
V: TRBV7-9; D: TRBD1; size: many; J: TRBJ1-6; length: 15; DNA: TGTGCCAGCAGTACCTGGGACAGGGCTGATTCACCCCTCCACTTT; CDR3: CASSTWDRADSPLHF
V: TRBV12-3/TRBV12-4; D: NA; size: many; J: TRBJ2-3; length: 12; DNA: TGTGCCAGCACCCTTAACACAGATACGCAGTATTTT; CDR3: CASTLNTDTQYF
V: TRBV6-5; D: NA; size: medium-sized; J: TRBJ2-2; length: 13; DNA: TGTGCCAGCAGTTACATGAGGACCGGGGAGCTGTTTTTT; CDR3: CASSYMRTGELFF
V: TRBV7-3; D: NA; size: NA; J: TRBJ2-3; length: 22; DNA: TGTGCCAGCAGCCCACGGCCACCGGGACGCCAGACACCCCAACTCTCCACAGATACGCAGTATTTT; CDR3: CASSPRPPGRQTPQLSTDTQYF
V: TRBV10-3; D: NA; size: medium-sized; J: TRBJ2-7; length: 11; DNA: TGTGCCATCAGTGACTCCTACGAGCAGTACTTC; CDR3: CAISDSYEQYF
V: TRBV13; D: NA; size: many; J: TRBJ1-2; length: 15; DNA: TGTGCCAGCAGCTTATCACGGGGTGGGGGGGACGGCTACACCTTC; CDR3: CASSLSRGGGDGYTF
V: TRBV12-3/TRBV12-4; D: TRBD2; size: many; J: TRBJ2-1; length: 17; DNA: TGTGCCAGCAGTTTAGGTGAGGCTAGCGGGATATACAATGAGCAGTTCTTC; CDR3: CASSLGEASGIYNEQFF
V: TRBV19; D: TRBD2; size: medium-sized; J: TRBJ2-7; length: 15; DNA: TGTGCCAGTAGTATTCAGCTAGCGGGAATGTACGAGCAGTACTTC; CDR3: CASSIQLAGMYEQYF
V: TRBV28; D: NA; size: few; J: TRBJ1-5; length: 15; DNA: TGTGCCAGCAGTTTCCCACGCAGACCCAATCAGCCCCAGCATTTT; CDR3: CASSFPRRPNQPQHF
V: TRBV5-6; D: TRBD2; size: many; J: TRBJ2-1; length: 16; DNA: TGTGCCAGCAGCTTGATCCCCAGCGGGAGGGGAAATGAGCAGTTCTTC; CDR3: CASSLIPSGRGNEQFF
V: TRBV3-1; D: NA; size: many; J: TRBJ2-7; length: 14; DNA: TGTGCCAGCAGCCCCGGGTATAGCTCCTACGAGCAGTACTTC; CDR3: CASSPGYSSYEQYF
V: TRBV7-9; D: TRBD2; size: NA; J: TRBJ2-3; length: 17; DNA: TGTGCCGGCAGCTCACCGACTAGCGTGGCAGTCACAGATACGCAGTATTTT; CDR3: CAGSSPTSVAVTDTQYF
V: TRBV6-5; D: NA; size: many; J: TRBJ2-7; length: 12; DNA: TGTGCCAGCACCAACGGGGCCTACGAGCAGTACTTC; CDR3: CASTNGAYEQYF
V: TRBV7-9; D: NA; size: many; J: TRBJ1-2; length: 15; DNA: TGTGCCAGCAGCTTAGCTCCAGGGATGTACTATGGCTACACCTTC; CDR3: CASSLAPGMYYGYTF
V: TRBV19; D: NA; size: NA; J: TRBJ2-3; length: 14; DNA: TGTGCTAGTAGCGTGGAGCCTAACACAGATACGCAGTATTTT; CDR3: CASSVEPNTDTQYF
V: TRBV12-3/TRBV12-4; D: NA; size: many; J: TRBJ1-2; length: 16; DNA: TGTGCCAGCAGTTCCCCGGGTGGGGGCGCTAACTATGGCTACACCTTC; CDR3: CASSSPGGGANYGYTF
V: TRBV4-2; D: TRBD2; size: medium-sized; J: TRBJ2-7; length: 14; DNA: TGTGCCAGCAGCCCAAGGGAGGGCCCTTACGAGCAGTACTTC; CDR3: CASSPREGPYEQYF
V: TRBV29-1; D: NA; size: medium-sized; J: TRBJ1-1; length: 14; DNA: TGCAGCGTTGAATTCCGGGCAGGGAACACTGAAGCTTTCTTT; CDR3: CSVEFRAGNTEAFF
V: TRBV7-2; D: TRBD2; size: many; J: TRBJ2-5; length: 16; DNA: TGTGCCAGCAGCCGACTAGCGGGAGGGTGGGGAGAGACCCAGTACTTC; CDR3: CASSRLAGGWGETQYF
V: TRBV6-2/TRBV6-3; D: NA; size: few; J: TRBJ2-1; length: 13; DNA: TGTGCCAGCAGTTACGTGGGGGTGAATGAGCAGTTCTTC; CDR3: CASSYVGVNEQFF